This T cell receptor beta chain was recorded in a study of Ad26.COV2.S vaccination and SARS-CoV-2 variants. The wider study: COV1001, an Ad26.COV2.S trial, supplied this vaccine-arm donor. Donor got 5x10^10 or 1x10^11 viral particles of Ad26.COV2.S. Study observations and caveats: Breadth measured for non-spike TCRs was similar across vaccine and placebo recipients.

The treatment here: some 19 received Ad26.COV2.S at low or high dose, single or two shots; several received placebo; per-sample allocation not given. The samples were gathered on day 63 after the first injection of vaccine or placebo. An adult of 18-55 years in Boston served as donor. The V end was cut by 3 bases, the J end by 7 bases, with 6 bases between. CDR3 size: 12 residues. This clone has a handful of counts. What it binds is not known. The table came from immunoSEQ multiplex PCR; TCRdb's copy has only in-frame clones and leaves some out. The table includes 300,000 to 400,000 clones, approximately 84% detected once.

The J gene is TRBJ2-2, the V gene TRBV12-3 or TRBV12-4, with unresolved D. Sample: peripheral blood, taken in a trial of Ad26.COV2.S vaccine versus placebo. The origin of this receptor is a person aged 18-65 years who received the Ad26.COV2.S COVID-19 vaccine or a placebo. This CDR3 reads CASSFVGGELFF. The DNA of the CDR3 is TGTGCCAGCAGTTTTGTTGGCGGGGAGCTGTTTTTT.